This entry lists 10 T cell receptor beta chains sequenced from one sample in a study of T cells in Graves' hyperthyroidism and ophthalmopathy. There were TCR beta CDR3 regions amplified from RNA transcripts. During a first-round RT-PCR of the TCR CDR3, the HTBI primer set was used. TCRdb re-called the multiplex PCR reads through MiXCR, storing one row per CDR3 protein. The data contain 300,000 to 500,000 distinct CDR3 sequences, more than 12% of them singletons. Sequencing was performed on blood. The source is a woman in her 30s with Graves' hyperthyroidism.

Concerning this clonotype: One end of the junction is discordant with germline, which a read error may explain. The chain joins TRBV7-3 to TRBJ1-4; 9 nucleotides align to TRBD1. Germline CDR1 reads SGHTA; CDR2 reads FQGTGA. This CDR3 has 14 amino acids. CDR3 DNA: TGTGCCAGCAGCTTGACAGGGGGTAATGGAAAACTGTTTTTT. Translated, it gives CASSLTGGNGKLFF.

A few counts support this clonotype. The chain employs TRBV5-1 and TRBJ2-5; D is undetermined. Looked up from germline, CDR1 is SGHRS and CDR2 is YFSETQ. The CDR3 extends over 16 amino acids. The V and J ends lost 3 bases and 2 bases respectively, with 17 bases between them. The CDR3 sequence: CASSSPPGATQETQYF. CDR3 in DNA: TGCGCCAGCAGCTCCCCCCCGGGTGCCACTCAAGAGACCCAGTACTTC. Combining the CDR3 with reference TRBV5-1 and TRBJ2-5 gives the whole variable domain KAGVTQTPRYLIKTRGQQVTLSCSPISGHRSVSWYQQTPGQGLQFLFEYFSETQRNKGNFPGRFSGRQFSNSRSEMNVSTLELGDSALYLCASSSPPGATQETQYFGPGTRLLVL.

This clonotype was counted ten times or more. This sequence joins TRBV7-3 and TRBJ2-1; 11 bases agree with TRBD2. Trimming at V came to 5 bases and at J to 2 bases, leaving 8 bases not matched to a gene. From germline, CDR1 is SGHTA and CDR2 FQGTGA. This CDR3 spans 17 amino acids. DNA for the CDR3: TGTGCCAGCAGCGGGCTAGCGGGGGGTTTGGCCTACAATGAGCAGTTCTTC. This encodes CASSGLAGGLAYNEQFF.

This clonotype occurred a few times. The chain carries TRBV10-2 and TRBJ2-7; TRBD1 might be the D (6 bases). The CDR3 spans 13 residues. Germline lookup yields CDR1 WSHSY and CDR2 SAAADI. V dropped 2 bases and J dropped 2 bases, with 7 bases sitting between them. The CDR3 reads CASSEQGPYEQYF. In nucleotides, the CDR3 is TGCGCCAGCAGTGAGCAGGGGCCCTACGAGCAGTACTTC.

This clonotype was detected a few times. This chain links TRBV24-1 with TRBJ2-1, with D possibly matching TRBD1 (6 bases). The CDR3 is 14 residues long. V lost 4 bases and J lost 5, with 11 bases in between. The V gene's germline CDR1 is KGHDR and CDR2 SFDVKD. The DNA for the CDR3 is TGTGCCACCAGTGAACCCGGACAGAACAATGAGCAGTTCTTC. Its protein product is CATSEPGQNNEQFF.

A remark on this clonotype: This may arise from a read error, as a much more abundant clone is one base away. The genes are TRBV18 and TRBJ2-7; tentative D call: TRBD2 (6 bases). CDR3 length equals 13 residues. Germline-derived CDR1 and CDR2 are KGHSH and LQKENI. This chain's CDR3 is CASAPDSGYEQYF. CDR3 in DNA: TGTGCCAGCGCACCAGACAGCGGGTACGAGCAGTACTTC.

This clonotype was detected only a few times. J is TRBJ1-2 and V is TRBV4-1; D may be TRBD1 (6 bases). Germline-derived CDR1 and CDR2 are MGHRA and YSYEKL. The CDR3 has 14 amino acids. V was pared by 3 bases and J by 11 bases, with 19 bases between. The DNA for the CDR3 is TGCGCCAGCAGCCAGACCTTTCTCGGGGGCGGGTACACCTTC. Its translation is CASSQTFLGGGYTF.

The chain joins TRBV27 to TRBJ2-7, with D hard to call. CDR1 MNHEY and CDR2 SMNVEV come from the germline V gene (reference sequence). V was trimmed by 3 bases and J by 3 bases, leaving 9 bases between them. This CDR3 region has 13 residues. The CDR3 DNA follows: TGTGCCAGCAGTTTTGGACCTGACTACGAGCAGTACTTC. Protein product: CASSFGPDYEQYF.

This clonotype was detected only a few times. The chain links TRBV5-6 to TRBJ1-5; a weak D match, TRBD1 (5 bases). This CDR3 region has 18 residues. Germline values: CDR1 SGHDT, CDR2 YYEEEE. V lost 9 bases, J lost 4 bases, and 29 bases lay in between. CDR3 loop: CATSSWAGTRGGNQPQHF. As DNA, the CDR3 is TGTGCCACCTCCTCCTGGGCCGGGACTCGGGGAGGGAATCAGCCCCAGCATTTT.

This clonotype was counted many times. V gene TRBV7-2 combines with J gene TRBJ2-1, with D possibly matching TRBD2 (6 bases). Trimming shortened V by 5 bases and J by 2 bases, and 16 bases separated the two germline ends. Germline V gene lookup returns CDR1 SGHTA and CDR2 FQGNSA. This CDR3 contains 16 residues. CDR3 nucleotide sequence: TGTGCCAGCAGCCTTAATAGCGGTAGAACCTACAATGAGCAGTTCTTC. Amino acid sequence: CASSLNSGRTYNEQFF.